This TCR beta chain was found in a study of beta chain features in type 1 diabetes (dated by TCRdb to 2017 to 2018). Broadly, across the study: Patients and healthy donors did not differ in mean age, gender distribution, total cell number or subset yield. A total of 85 million to 140 million sorted cells were examined across all samples, and a strong correlation was observed between cell number per subset and RNA yield. The study compared the TCRB repertoires of sorted circulating CD4+ T cell subsets in recently diagnosed type 1 diabetes patients with those in matched healthy donors. Regulatory and stem cell-like memory subsets were isolated from only 8 patients and about eight healthy donors, whereas naive and central memory subsets came from all 28 donors.

Paper-wide results and their limitations: Patients with type 1 diabetes made fewer insertions and deleted more nucleotides at VDJ recombination sites, implying thymic rearrangement abnormalities. Shorter templates might be favored by PCR, yet because patient and control samples were amplified and corrected together, any such skew would affect both groups equally. Type 1 diabetes patients showed a moderate but significant shortening of TCRB CDR3 length in all four CD4+ subsets. Because small numbers of individuals were included in the HLA sub-analyses, any influence of HLA type on TCRB rearrangement was left unresolved. Naive, central memory and regulatory TCRB repertoires appeared to be more alike among patients than among healthy donors. Because cDNA rather than genomic DNA was sequenced, highly expressing activated cells could have been over-represented, although no difference in activation and CD3 levels was found between groups.

The entire isolated RNA was reverse transcribed using the High Capacity cDNA Reverse Transcription Kit, and thus expressed TCRB transcripts were sequenced. Deep immunoSEQ sequencing was performed on naive, central memory and regulatory T cell samples, with an average of roughly 3.5 million total reads per sample. Sorted cells were lysed in RLT buffer and RNA was extracted with DNase-treated RNeasy Micro or Mini kits, depending on cell number. To prevent cross-contamination, every cell subset was processed on its own, while patient and healthy donor samples were processed together. The immunoSEQ multiplex PCR was used to amplify TCRB sequences from cDNA, yielding 87-bp fragments that span the CDR3 region. Sequencing of the amplicons was done on the Illumina HiSeq platform. On the authors' methods: Synthetic template baselines were used to correct PCR bias computationally, reads within Hamming distance 2 were collapsed, and singletons that could not be merged were discarded. Reads were aligned against IMGT so that V, D and J genes, CDR3 length and insertions or deletions at six rearrangement sites could be assigned. Clonotype counts were normalized to sorted cell number within each subset before computing true diversity and Gini coefficients with the tcR R package. Repertoire sharing was quantified using the overlap coefficient calculated on TCRB nucleotide sequences. Out-of-frame TCRB sequences from naive cells were analyzed as a proxy for the pre-selection repertoire. TCRdb took over this immuneACCESS table, retaining in-frame rearrangements with V and J assigned. Such tables are incomplete; in checked studies, under half of the missing clones stem from an unresolved V gene, and the remainder is unexplained. V, J and clone size are those of that table, while D and trimming were read from the DNA. The sample data list around 250,000 clones, and over 11% of these were observed just once. The leading ten clones occupy approximately 0.021% of the sample.

CDR1 is given as SGHDT and CDR2 as YYEEEE, both from the germline V gene. V is reduced by 4 bases and J by 4 bases, leaving a spacing of 14 bases between them. The CDR3 runs 14 residues from the cysteine to the phenylalanine. Only CDR3 DNA is held: 42 bases, read in frame from base 1. Each donor gave one peripheral blood draw, averaging approximately 120 mL, which was collected into heparinised tubes. Naive, central memory, regulatory and stem cell-like memory CD4+ T cells were sorted on a BD FACSAria II using a panel including CD45RO, CCR7, CD25, CD127, CD95 and CD27. Every sorted population had a purity above 95%. PBMCs were separated immediately by Lymphoprep density gradient centrifugation and were stained directly, without being cultured. So that batch effects would be minimized, each experiment stained and sorted samples in pairs, pairing one healthy donor with one patient. In the case of this clone: The antigen it recognizes is unknown. No much larger clone exists at a distance of one base, and base qualities are not known.

This TCR was recovered from a man aged 30 to 45 with type 1 diabetes. The material sequenced was naive CD4+ T cells from blood. In the paper's terms, the cell subset or site label means: true naive CD4+ T cells. The chain is assembled from TRBV5-6 and TRBJ1-1; TRBD1 could be the D gene, as 5 bases match. Read as DNA, the sequence is TGTGCCAGCAGCCCGAGGTGGGGGGGCACTGAAGCTTTCTTT. Its protein is CASSPRWGGTEAFF.